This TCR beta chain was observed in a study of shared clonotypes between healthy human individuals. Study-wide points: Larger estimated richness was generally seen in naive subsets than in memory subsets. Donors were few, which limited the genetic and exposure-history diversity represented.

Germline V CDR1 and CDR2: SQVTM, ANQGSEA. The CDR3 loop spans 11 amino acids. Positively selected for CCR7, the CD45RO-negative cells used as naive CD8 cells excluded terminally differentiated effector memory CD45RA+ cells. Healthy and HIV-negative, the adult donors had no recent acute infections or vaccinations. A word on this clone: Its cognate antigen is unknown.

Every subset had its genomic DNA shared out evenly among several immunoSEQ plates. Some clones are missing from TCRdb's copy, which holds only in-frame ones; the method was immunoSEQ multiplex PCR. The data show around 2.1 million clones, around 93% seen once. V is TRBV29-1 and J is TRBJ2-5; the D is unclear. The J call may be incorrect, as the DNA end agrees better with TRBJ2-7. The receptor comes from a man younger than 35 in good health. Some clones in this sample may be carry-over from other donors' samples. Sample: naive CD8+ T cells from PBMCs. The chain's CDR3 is CSARKDYEQYF. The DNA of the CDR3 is TGCAGCGCCCGGAAGGACTACGAGCAGTACTTC.